The 8 T cell receptor delta chains listed next were all sequenced from one sample in a study of γδ T cells in repeated Plasmodium falciparum infection. Gammadelta T cells were flow-sorted from PBMC into Vgamma9/Vdelta2+ and Vdelta2-negative populations for bulk analysis. TCRdb called clones from the multiplex PCR reads again using CATT. The sample contains over 55,000 delta-chain clones, about 1.5% of which appear only once. The sample taken for sequencing was gamma-delta T cells from blood. All receptors derive from a pool of human donors (malaria-infected and uninfected, not separated).

In its sample, this clone was seen many times. One base separates it from a far larger clone, so it is likely a read error. This specimen includes other DNA sequences encoding the same CDR3. J is TRDJ1 and V is TRDV1; 7 bases align to TRDD3. V was pared by 0 bases and J by 11 bases, with 18 bases of the junction left unmatched. The germline CDR1 and CDR2 sequences are TSWWSYY and QGS. The CDR3 contains 17 residues. CDR3 amino acids: CALGELALRWGREELIF. CDR3 DNA: TGTGCTCTTGGGGAACTAGCTCTTCGGTGGGGGAGGGAGGAGCTCATCTTT.

This clone was observed many times. One base separates it from a far larger clone, so it is likely a read error. The same CDR3 can be traced to other DNA sequences in this sample. The chain couples TRDV1 to TRDJ1; TRDD3 agrees at 10 bases. TCRdb gives no J gene; it was assigned here by matching the DNA to germline. The CDR3 extends over 19 amino acids. In germline, CDR1 is TSWWSYY, CDR2 QGS. The CDR3 nucleotides are TGTGCCCTTGGGTCCCCAGGGGGATACGGTCCTCCGTACACCGATAAACTCATCTTT. It translates to CALGSPGGYGPPYTDKLIF.

At least ten counts were recorded for this clone. This likely stems from a read error, as it lies one base from a far larger clone. Other DNA sequences in this specimen translate into the identical CDR3. The CDR3 DNA reads TGTGCCTGTGATCGGGTACTGGGGGATACCTCCCTTAAGCTCATCTTT. Its translation: CACDRVLGDTSLKLIF. The V segment is TRDV2, and no J call was made; the table's D call of TRDD3 was not tested on the DNA. CDR3 length equals 16 residues. Per germline, CDR1 GEAIGNYY and CDR2 EKD.

This clone has a handful of counts. TCRdb assigns this DNA the protein of a much larger clone, which departs from its translation at residue 5; this likely reflects a read error, and the protein shown comes from translating the DNA. The chain joins TRDV1 to TRDJ1, with a tentative D call TRDD3 (6 bases). As TCRdb names no J gene, one was assigned here on the basis of a DNA match to germline. Germline V lookup: CDR1 TSWWSYY, CDR2 QGS. V lost 4 bases and J 1 base, leaving 31 bases between the germline ends. This CDR3 comprises 21 residues. CDR3 bases: TGTGCTCTTGGGGGACTAGGGCACTACTTCGGATACCTGAGGCCCACCGATAAACTCATCTTT. This sequence encodes CALGGLGHYFGYLRPTDKLIF.

In its sample, this clone was seen many times. TCRdb assigns this DNA the protein of a much larger clone, which departs from its translation at residue 10; this likely reflects a read error, and the protein shown comes from translating the DNA. The CDR3 nucleotides are TGTGCCTTTAACGCGGTCCAATTCCTATCCTGGGCCACCGATAAACTCATCTTT. It specifies CAFNAVQFLSWATDKLIF. This chain uses TRDV3 with TRDJ1; a weak D match, TRDD2 (6 bases). The J gene was not available in TCRdb and was assigned here by matching the DNA to germline segments. Germline V lookup: CDR1 TVYSNPD, CDR2 GDNSRS (reference sequence). The CDR3 spans 18 residues. V was pared by 1 base and J by 1 base, with 25 bases between.

This clone was picked up many times. The DNA for the CDR3 is TGTGCTCTTGGGGAACTTAGAAGACTATCCTACGCCTGGGGATACGAGGGCCCCGATAAACTCATCTTT. This gives the protein CALGELRRLSYAWGYEGPDKLIF. The chain carries TRDV1 and TRDJ1, with 9 bases lining up with TRDD3. The CDR3 is 23 residues long. Trimming took 0 bases from V and 3 from J; bases not matched to a gene: 26. Per germline, CDR1 TSWWSYY and CDR2 QGS.

The table lists this clone with a few counts. A single base is all that separates this from a far larger clone, so a read error is likely. The same CDR3 also results from other DNA sequences found in this sample. The rearrangement joins TRDV1 to TRDJ1; 7 positions agree with TRDD3. TCRdb carries no J gene annotation; the J gene was assigned here by matching the DNA with germline. The CDR3 consists of 19 residues. Trimming at V came to 1 base and at J to 4 bases, leaving 18 bases not matched to a gene. CDR1 and CDR2 (germline): TSWWSYY, QGS. CDR3 amino acids: CALGEHKADWGARVDKLIF. The CDR3 region has the DNA TGTGCTCTTGGGGAACATAAGGCGGACTGGGGTGCTCGAGTCGATAAACTCATCTTT.

The gene calls are TRDV1 and TRDJ1; 11 bases are shared with TRDD3. TCRdb is silent on the J gene; assignment here came from matching the DNA to germline. The V and J ends lost 2 bases and 9 bases, in that order; junction bases with no gene match: 17. CDR1 TSWWSYY and CDR2 QGS come from the germline V gene. This CDR3 has 18 amino acids. The DNA for the CDR3 is TGTGCTCTTGGGGAATGGAGCTGGGGGATACTCCCAGTGCTCGAACTCATCTTT. Amino acids: CALGEWSWGILPVLELIF.